This T cell receptor (beta chain) came from a study of T cell changes during pregnancy in multiple sclerosis. Only in-frame clones appear in the TCRdb table, and some are missing; sequencing was by immunoSEQ multiplex PCR. The sample contains over 90,000 clones, approximately 93% of which appear only once. Germline V gene data show CDR1 as MDHEN and CDR2 as SYDVKM. V lost 7 bases and J lost 7; bases outside the gene matches: 9. The CDR3 is 15 amino acids. The chain is built from TRBV28 and TRBJ2-1, with 11 bases identical to TRBD2. The TCR originated in a female donor with multiple sclerosis, enrolled in a pregnancy study. The sample was peripheral blood, taken after pregnancy. The CDR3 nucleotides read TGTGCCAGCACGGTTCGGGCTAGCGGGAGGAATGAGCAGTTCTTC. This sequence encodes CASTVRASGRNEQFF.